The 31 T cell receptor beta chains reported below all come from one sample, sequenced in a study of CD8+ T cells in alopecia areata. Treatment in this sample: oral pan-JAK inhibitor, 5-10 mg twice daily. cDNA prepared by RNA extraction and subsequent reverse transcription served as the template for sequencing. Generated by immunoSEQ multiplex PCR, the TCRdb table keeps only in-frame clones and is missing some. The table has approximately 45,000 clones, around 71% seen once. Here the sequenced sample was CD8+ T cells sorted from blood, taken at week 4, from a patient treated with tofacitinib. The source is a human donor with alopecia areata.

V is TRBV6-5 and J is TRBJ2-3; D is uncertain. Trimming left V 2 bases short and J 0 bases short, with 9 bases between. This CDR3 is 15 amino acids long. The germline gives CDR1 MNHEY, CDR2 SVGAGI. Written as DNA, the CDR3 is TGTGCCAGCAGTTACGCTCCCAGTAGCACAGATACGCAGTATTTT. Protein: CASSYAPSSTDTQYF.

A few counts support this clone. The CDR3 sequence is CATRGLSGANVLTF. For the CDR3, the DNA is TGTGCCACCAGAGGCTTGTCTGGGGCCAACGTCCTGACTTTC. V and J are TRBV15 and TRBJ2-6; no clear D gene. This CDR3 has 14 residues. The germline V and J ends were trimmed by 6 bases and 1 base, with 7 bases remaining between them. The germline V gene has CDR1 LNHNV and CDR2 YYDKDF (reference sequence).

The V call is TRBV14, the J call TRBJ2-1, with 8 bases matching TRBD2. In germline, CDR1 is SGHDN, CDR2 FVKESK. This CDR3 region has 16 residues. The junction had 10 bases not matched to a gene; V was cut back by 0 bases and J by 9 bases. The CDR3 spells CASSQELSSGAVEQFF. The DNA of the CDR3 is TGTGCCAGCAGCCAAGAATTGAGTAGCGGGGCGGTTGAGCAGTTCTTC.

This clone was found many times. The chain joins TRBV6-6 to TRBJ2-2, with TRBD1 matching 11 bases. With V trimmed by 4 bases and J by 2 bases, 3 bases remained unmatched. Germline CDR1 reads MNHNY; CDR2 reads SVGAGI (reference sequence). The CDR3 has 16 residues. CDR3 residues: CASSLGQGANTGELFF. CDR3 DNA sequence: TGTGCCAGCAGTTTAGGACAGGGGGCCAACACCGGGGAGCTGTTTTTT.

V gene TRBV30 combines with J gene TRBJ1-5; TRBD1 is a possible D gene (6 bases). The germline V and J ends were trimmed by 1 base and 4 bases, with 11 bases remaining between them. The CDR3 length is 14 residues. Per the germline V gene, CDR1 is GTSNPN and CDR2 is SVGIG (reference sequence). The CDR3 nucleotides are TGTGCCTGGAGTGGCGGGACACTGAATCAGCCCCAGCATTTT. The encoded protein is CAWSGGTLNQPQHF.

This clone has just a few counts. This chain joins TRBV9 and TRBJ2-1, with TRBD1 identical over 7 bases. Germline CDR1 is SGDLS and CDR2 is YYNGEE. The CDR3 spans 15 residues. J lost 8 bases, V lost 0 bases, and 8 bases had no gene match. The CDR3 loop reads CASSVAAGGWDEQFF. The CDR3 DNA sequence: TGTGCCAGCAGCGTAGCGGCAGGGGGTTGGGATGAGCAGTTCTTC.

This chain connects TRBV4-3 to TRBJ2-5; D not certain. V was pared by 0 bases and J by 3 bases, with 11 bases between. This CDR3 is 15 amino acids long. Germline assignment: CDR1 LGHNA and CDR2 YSLEER. The CDR3 region is CASSQDSAAKETQYF. CDR3 DNA sequence: TGCGCCAGCAGCCAAGATTCCGCAGCAAAAGAGACCCAGTACTTC.

Here the CDR3 reads CASSLRQGATDTQYF. CDR3 nucleotide sequence: TGTGCCAGCAGCTTAAGACAGGGAGCCACAGATACGCAGTATTTT. The gene calls are TRBV7-9 and TRBJ2-3; 7 nucleotides match TRBD1. Germline CDR1 and CDR2: SEHNR and FQNEAQ (reference sequence). After removal of 2 bases from V and 2 bases from J, the junction contained 4 bases not matched to a gene. The CDR3 extends over 15 amino acids.

The chain has TRBV30 and TRBJ1-3, with a tentative D call TRBD1 (6 bases). Trimming stripped 3 bases from V and 0 bases from J, with 12 bases between. This CDR3 has 15 residues. The germline gives CDR1 GTSNPN, CDR2 SVGIG (reference sequence). CDR3 in amino acids: CAWSWTDISGNTIYF. In DNA form, the CDR3 reads TGTGCCTGGAGCTGGACAGATATCTCTGGAAACACCATATATTTT. Using reference TRBV30 and TRBJ1-3 for the parts outside the CDR3, the full variable domain is SQTIHQWPATLVQPVGSPLSLECTVEGTSNPNLYWYRQAAGRGLQLLFYSVGIGQISSEVPQNLSASRPQDRQFILSSKKLLLSDSGFYLCAWSWTDISGNTIYFGEGSWLTVV.

The chain uses TRBV29-1 and TRBJ1-1, with D perhaps TRBD1 (5 bases). Trimming took 6 bases from V and 2 from J, leaving 7 bases between them. Germline V lookup: CDR1 SQVTM, CDR2 ANQGSEA. The CDR3 length is 11 residues. As DNA, the CDR3 is TGCAGCGTGACAGTTAACACTGAAGCTTTCTTT. It yields the protein CSVTVNTEAFF.

The genes are TRBV4-1 and TRBJ1-6; the D is unclear. The germline V and J ends were trimmed by 0 bases and 9 bases, with 15 bases remaining between them. This CDR3 spans 16 amino acids. Germline V gene sequence: CDR1 MGHRA, CDR2 YSYEKL. CDR3 residues: CASSQDRRVSGSPLHF. Written as DNA, the CDR3 is TGCGCCAGCAGCCAAGATCGTCGGGTGTCGGGTTCACCCCTCCACTTT.

J is TRBJ2-1 and V is TRBV9, with 11 bases fitting TRBD2. This CDR3 spans 14 amino acids. Trimming cost V 6 bases and J 7 bases; bases outside gene matches: 6. Germline CDR1 SGDLS, CDR2 YYNGEE. This chain's CDR3 is CASNSGGAPNEQFF. In DNA form, the CDR3 reads TGTGCCAGCAATAGCGGGGGGGCCCCGAATGAGCAGTTCTTC.

The gene calls are TRBV29-1 and TRBJ2-7; 9 positions match TRBD1. This CDR3 is 18 amino acids long. From germline, CDR1 is SQVTM and CDR2 ANQGSEA. The V segment lost 0 bases and the J segment 2 bases; nucleotides outside the gene matches: 14. CDR3 sequence reads: CSVEDWVGSGQGTYEQYF. In nucleotides, the CDR3 is TGCAGCGTTGAAGATTGGGTAGGATCGGGACAGGGAACCTACGAGCAGTACTTC.

The rearrangement links TRBV7-8 to TRBJ2-3; TRBD2 agrees at 8 bases. V was pared by 3 bases and J by 2 bases, with 4 bases of the junction left unmatched. The CDR3 totals 15 residues. Germline V gene sequence: CDR1 SGHVS, CDR2 FQNEAQ. CDR3 amino acids: CASSLRGAPTDTQYF. In DNA, the CDR3 is TGTGCCAGCAGCTTGCGGGGGGCCCCCACAGATACGCAGTATTTT.

This clone was found once. The chain uses TRBV7-6 and TRBJ2-7, with D possibly being TRBD2 (6 bases). This CDR3 has 15 residues. Germline V gene data show CDR1 as SGHVS and CDR2 as FNYEAQ. V lost 3 bases to trimming and J lost 0 bases, with 12 bases between them. The CDR3 here is CASSLGLPSSYEQYF. The CDR3 DNA reads as TGTGCCAGCAGCTTGGGACTCCCTAGCTCCTACGAGCAGTACTTC. Full variable domain (missing parts from reference TRBV7-6 and TRBJ2-7): GAGVSQSPRYKVTKRGQDVALRCDPISGHVSLYWYRQALGQGPEFLTYFNYEAQQDKSGLPNDRFSAERPEGSISTLTIQRTEQRDSAMYRCASSLGLPSSYEQYFGPGTRLTVT.

The rearrangement uses TRBV5-6 and TRBJ2-1, with 10 bases lining up with TRBD2. The CDR3 has 16 residues. Trimming removed 6 bases from V and 7 bases from J; junction bases left unmatched: 13. Per germline, CDR1 SGHDT and CDR2 YYEEEE. CDR3 nucleotide sequence: TGTGCCAGCACCAAGGAGGTCTCTAGCGGGGGAAATGAGCAGTTCTTC. This encodes CASTKEVSSGGNEQFF.

V and J are TRBV29-1 and TRBJ2-5; 12 bases are a match to TRBD1. Germline CDR1 is SQVTM and CDR2 is ANQGSEA. This CDR3 comprises 16 residues. V lost 3 bases, J lost 5 bases, and 10 bases stayed unmatched. The CDR3 nucleotides are TGCAGCGTTGACGGCTGGGACAGGGGGCTATTGGAGACCCAGTACTTC. It translates to CSVDGWDRGLLETQYF.

The V gene is TRBV4-3, the J gene TRBJ2-7, with TRBD1 identical over 7 bases. V lost 0 bases, J lost 5 bases, and 7 bases stayed unmatched. The germline V gene encodes CDR1 LGHNA and CDR2 YSLEER. CDR3 length equals 15 residues. The CDR3 coding sequence is TGCGCCAGCAGCCAAGAGAACAGGGGTGGTGACGAGCAGTACTTC. It codes for CASSQENRGGDEQYF.

The genes are TRBV30 and TRBJ1-1; D is unclear. V was cut by 0 bases and J by 3 bases, with 17 bases left in between. Germline values: CDR1 GTSNPN, CDR2 SVGIG (reference sequence). This CDR3 has 16 amino acids. CDR3 nucleotides: TGTGCCTGGAGTGTCATATCATCCAGCCCGGACACTGAAGCTTTCTTT. Translating gives CAWSVISSSPDTEAFF.

The CDR3 sequence: CSVDEGSEKLFF. The CDR3 bases are TGCAGCGTTGATGAGGGTAGTGAAAAACTGTTTTTT. This chain links TRBV29-1 with TRBJ1-4; no reliable D call. This CDR3 contains 12 residues. V lost 3 bases and J lost 7, with 9 bases in between. Germline CDR1 is SQVTM and CDR2 is ANQGSEA.

J is TRBJ2-1 and V is TRBV9; D remains unclear. The CDR3 runs 13 residues. The germline CDR1 and CDR2 sequences are SGDLS and YYNGEE. Trimming stripped 0 bases from V and 5 bases from J, with 6 bases between. The CDR3 is CASSVEWNNEQFF. The CDR3 nucleotides are TGTGCCAGCAGCGTAGAATGGAACAATGAGCAGTTCTTC.

This CDR3 is CASSLEGSGYTF. CDR3 sequence (DNA): TGTGCCAGCAGCCTGGAGGGGAGTGGCTACACCTTC. V usage is TRBV9 and J usage is TRBJ1-2, with D possibly being TRBD1 (5 bases). Looked up from germline, CDR1 is SGDLS and CDR2 is YYNGEE. The CDR3 is 12 residues long. V was pared by 4 bases and J by 7 bases, with 11 bases between. Full variable domain (outside the CDR3, taken from reference TRBV9 and TRBJ1-2): DSGVTQTPKHLITATGQRVTLRCSPRSGDLSVYWYQQSLDQGLQFLIQYYNGEERAKGNILERFSAQQFPDLHSELNLSSLELGDSALYFCASSLEGSGYTFGSGTRLTVV.

The CDR3 nucleotides are TGCGCCAGCAGTGGGCCAGCGGGCGTATCGAGTCCCAATGAGCAGTTCTTC. Amino acids: CASSGPAGVSSPNEQFF. J is TRBJ2-1 and V is TRBV10-2; possible D gene TRBD2, 6 bases. Germline V CDR1 and CDR2: WSHSY, SAAADI. This CDR3 region has 17 residues. The ends were cut back, 4 bases at V and 6 bases at J, with 22 bases in the middle.

For this clone: Other DNA sequences from this sample encode an identical CDR3 as well. V gene TRBV30 combines with J gene TRBJ2-7; 7 nucleotides align to TRBD1. The junction had 0 bases not matched to a gene; V was cut back by 4 bases and J by 3 bases. From germline, CDR1 is GTSNPN and CDR2 SVGIG (reference sequence). The CDR3 spans 11 residues. CDR3 nucleotide sequence: TGTGCCTGGACAGGGGGCTACGAGCAGTACTTC. Protein sequence: CAWTGGYEQYF.

This clone was counted between two and nine times. This rearrangement joins TRBV19 to TRBJ2-7; D possibly corresponds to TRBD1 (5 bases). The CDR3 has 15 residues. Germline CDR1 LNHDA, CDR2 SQIVND (reference sequence). V lost 3 bases to trimming and J lost 0 bases, with 12 bases between them. Here the CDR3 reads CASSISRVFSYEQYF. As DNA, the CDR3 is TGTGCCAGTAGTATCTCCAGGGTTTTCTCCTACGAGCAGTACTTC.

This chain joins TRBV7-6 and TRBJ2-1; 7 bases are shared with TRBD1. Germline CDR1 is SGHVS and CDR2 is FNYEAQ. This CDR3 has 15 residues. V lost 5 bases, J lost 7 bases, and 11 bases stayed unmatched. The CDR3 sequence is CASSRRTGAENEQFF. The CDR3 bases are TGTGCCAGCAGCCGCCGGACAGGAGCCGAAAATGAGCAGTTCTTC.

This rearrangement joins TRBV5-1 to TRBJ2-1; TRBD1 might be the D (5 bases). This CDR3 region has 15 residues. V dropped 2 bases and J dropped 3 bases, with 12 bases sitting between them. From germline, CDR1 is SGHRS and CDR2 YFSETQ. The CDR3 region is CASSLEGVVYNEQFF. For the CDR3, the DNA is TGCGCCAGCAGCTTAGAAGGGGTGGTCTACAATGAGCAGTTCTTC.

V usage is TRBV29-1 and J usage is TRBJ1-5, with D tentatively TRBD1 (5 bases). Germline CDR1 and CDR2: SQVTM and ANQGSEA. The CDR3 spans 13 residues. The V and J ends lost 6 bases and 1 base respectively, with 10 bases between them. CDR3 region: CSVRGDSNQPQHF. CDR3 nucleotide sequence: TGCAGCGTACGGGGGGACAGCAATCAGCCCCAGCATTTT.

The genes are TRBV29-1 and TRBJ2-7; no definite D call. This CDR3 contains 13 residues. Germline V lookup: CDR1 SQVTM, CDR2 ANQGSEA. Trimming took 3 bases from V and 3 from J, leaving 12 bases between them. The CDR3 sequence: CSVEFRNHYEQYF. CDR3 in DNA: TGCAGCGTTGAGTTCCGGAACCACTACGAGCAGTACTTC.

The V gene is TRBV29-1, the J gene TRBJ1-2; unclear D gene. The CDR3 runs to 11 residues. Germline-derived CDR1 and CDR2 are SQVTM and ANQGSEA. The V and J ends lost 6 bases and 4 bases respectively, with 9 bases between them. CDR3 region: CSVPTVYGYTF. For the CDR3, the DNA is TGCAGCGTCCCGACGGTCTATGGCTACACCTTC.

This sequence joins TRBV29-1 and TRBJ1-1; a weak D match, TRBD1 (5 bases). This CDR3 has 14 residues. V was shortened by 5 bases and J by 11 bases, with 24 bases between the two germline ends. Germline loops: CDR1 SQVTM, CDR2 ANQGSEA. The CDR3 coding sequence is TGCAGCGTTCACCCCTCTGACGGGCAAGCAGGGGCTTTCTTT. It specifies CSVHPSDGQAGAFF.